The 9 T cell receptor beta chains given below trace back to one sample, sequenced in a study of blood T cell repertoires in COVID-19. TCRdb's table, derived via immunoSEQ multiplex PCR, lists solely in-frame clones and lacks some. The sample holds 90,000 to 120,000 clones, roughly 89% seen once. Sequenced material: peripheral blood. The receptors stem from a human donor in a cohort sampled during active COVID-19.

The CDR3 coding sequence is TGCAGCGTTGCGACACCTTGGACAGGGCCGACGACTGAAGCTTTCTTT. It yields the protein CSVATPWTGPTTEAFF. This chain uses TRBV29-1 with TRBJ1-1; 8 bases fit TRBD1. The CDR3 contains 16 residues. The germline V gene has CDR1 SQVTM and CDR2 ANQGSEA. V lost 4 bases, J lost 5 bases, and 15 bases stayed unmatched. Full variable domain (outside the CDR3, taken from reference TRBV29-1 and TRBJ1-1): SAVISQKPSRDICQRGTSLTIQCQVDSQVTMMFWYRQQPGQSLTLIATANQGSEATYESGFVIDKFPISRPNLTFSTLTVSNMSPEDSSIYLCSVATPWTGPTTEAFFGQGTRLTVV.

This chain joins TRBV5-3 and TRBJ1-2; D not certain. TRBV5-3 is classed as an ORF, of uncertain function. This CDR3 comprises 14 residues. The ends were cut back, 4 bases at V and 2 bases at J, with 12 bases in the middle. The CDR3 is CARSGARGNYGYTF. In DNA form, the CDR3 reads TGTGCCAGAAGCGGAGCCCGAGGGAACTATGGCTACACCTTC.

CDR3 protein: CASSHAQGEFYEQYF. The DNA of the CDR3 is TGTGCCAGCAGCCATGCACAGGGAGAGTTTTACGAGCAGTACTTC. The V and J genes are TRBV4-2 and TRBJ2-7, with D possibly being TRBD1 (6 bases). Trimming shortened V by 3 bases and J by 4 bases, and 16 bases separated the two germline ends. Germline V gene data show CDR1 as LGHNA and CDR2 as YNFKEQ. CDR3 length equals 15 residues.

Details on this clone: An end of the junction does not agree with germline; a read error may underlie this. The rearrangement uses TRBV7-7 and TRBJ1-3; D ambiguous. Germline values: CDR1 SSHAT, CDR2 FNYEAQ (reference sequence). The CDR3 covers 16 residues. The CDR3 reads CASSLGPLSSGNTIYF. The CDR3 nucleotides are TGTGCTAGCAGCTTAGGTCCCCTGAGCTCTGGAAACACCATATATTTT.

The V and J genes are TRBV25-1 and TRBJ2-7, with TRBD1 matching 7 bases. The germline V gene encodes CDR1 MGHDK and CDR2 SYGVNS. V trimming: 2 bases; J trimming: 3 bases; junction bases outside the gene matches: 4. The CDR3 is 14 residues long. The CDR3 sequence is CASSETGEVYEQYF. As DNA, the CDR3 is TGTGCCAGCAGTGAAACAGGGGAAGTCTACGAGCAGTACTTC.

This rearrangement joins TRBV19 to TRBJ2-7; the match to TRBD1 covers 7 bases. The CDR3 has 12 amino acids. Germline CDR1 is LNHDA and CDR2 is SQIVND (reference sequence). The J segment lost 0 bases and the V segment lost 8 bases, leaving 1 base of the junction unmatched. In DNA form, the CDR3 reads TGTGCCAGTGGGGACAGCTCCTACGAGCAGTACTTC. Amino acid sequence: CASGDSSYEQYF.

This chain links TRBV9 with TRBJ2-5; D call uncertain. CDR1 is SGDLS, CDR2 YYNGEE, per germline. The CDR3 is 14 residues long. Trimming shortened V by 5 bases and J by 1 base, and 12 bases separated the two germline ends. The CDR3 region is CASSRGDIQETQYF. The CDR3 DNA is TGTGCCAGCAGTCGCGGAGATATCCAAGAGACCCAGTACTTC.

The rearrangement links TRBV18 to TRBJ2-3; no clear D. The CDR3 runs 13 residues. V lost 3 bases and J lost 4, with 8 bases in between. Germline V lookup: CDR1 KGHSH, CDR2 LQKENI. CDR3 amino acids: CASSPGASDTQYF. The CDR3 DNA reads TGTGCCAGCTCACCCGGAGCTTCAGATACGCAGTATTTT.

The chain uses TRBV10-3 and TRBJ2-7; 9 bases align to TRBD2. V gave up 7 bases and J gave up 2 bases; unmatched junction bases: 6. Germline CDR1 and CDR2: ENHRY and SYGVKD. CDR3 length: 14 residues. This CDR3 is CAIKLLAGAYEQYF. CDR3 nucleotides: TGTGCCATCAAGTTACTAGCGGGTGCCTACGAGCAGTACTTC.